This is a list of T cell receptor beta chains from one sample in a study of blood T cell repertoires in COVID-19. The method was immunoSEQ multiplex PCR; TCRdb's version includes in-frame clones alone and lacks a portion of them. The sample includes 180,000 or so clones, roughly 88% seen only once; the top ten take approximately 1.2%. The sequencing input was peripheral blood. These receptors came from a man between 60 and 70 years old who had recovered from COVID-19. Both conserved end residues are part of each CDR3. Clone size is given for some rows only: seen once, a few or many times, or a class if the clone is expanded.

j_call: TRBJ2-3; clone_size: .; v_call: TRBV18; cdr3_aa: CASSPALAADTQYF
j_call: TRBJ2-1; clone_size: .; v_call: TRBV15; cdr3_aa: CATSREPGQGKNEQFF
j_call: TRBJ2-7; clone_size: .; v_call: TRBV5-6; cdr3_aa: CASSHSHSTYEQYF
j_call: TRBJ1-1; clone_size: .; v_call: TRBV11-2; cdr3_aa: CASSLVTGGRGSHTEAFF
j_call: TRBJ1-1; clone_size: .; v_call: TRBV6-5; cdr3_aa: CASSYREAGTEAFF
j_call: TRBJ1-5; clone_size: .; v_call: TRBV6-2/TRBV6-3; cdr3_aa: CASSRDSRNQPQHF
j_call: TRBJ1-6; clone_size: .; v_call: TRBV5-1; cdr3_aa: CASSHYDQGNSPLHF
j_call: TRBJ1-5; clone_size: .; v_call: TRBV7-9; cdr3_aa: CASSFSAGIVGNQPQHF
j_call: TRBJ2-1; clone_size: .; v_call: TRBV6-5; cdr3_aa: CASSSPAGGSYNEQFF
j_call: TRBJ1-1; clone_size: .; v_call: TRBV5-1; cdr3_aa: CASMRGLDTEAFF
j_call: TRBJ1-1; clone_size: .; v_call: TRBV24-1; cdr3_aa: CATSPGNTEAFF
j_call: TRBJ2-3; clone_size: .; v_call: TRBV19; cdr3_aa: CASSLTSGGRSDTQYF
j_call: TRBJ1-3; clone_size: .; v_call: TRBV9; cdr3_aa: CASSESVHSGNTIYF
j_call: TRBJ1-1; clone_size: .; v_call: TRBV28; cdr3_aa: CASSRGGEWTEAFF
j_call: TRBJ1-1; clone_size: .; v_call: TRBV9; cdr3_aa: CASSPTEGRPQAFF
j_call: TRBJ2-7; clone_size: .; v_call: TRBV27; cdr3_aa: CASTPSGGHSYEQYF
j_call: TRBJ1-2; clone_size: few; v_call: TRBV6-5; cdr3_aa: CASRGLANYGYTF
j_call: TRBJ2-1; clone_size: .; v_call: TRBV18; cdr3_aa: CASSPNRDSLPSSYNEQFF
j_call: TRBJ1-6; clone_size: .; v_call: TRBV12-5; cdr3_aa: CASGGQAMHSPLHF
j_call: TRBJ1-2; clone_size: .; v_call: TRBV6-5; cdr3_aa: CASSREPIYGYTF
j_call: TRBJ2-1; clone_size: .; v_call: TRBV7-6; cdr3_aa: CASSLGLQGAGARSEQFF
j_call: TRBJ2-1; clone_size: .; v_call: TRBV5-1; cdr3_aa: CASSLVLAGGDNEQFF
j_call: TRBJ1-2; clone_size: .; v_call: TRBV5-1; cdr3_aa: CASSTGQGGLGYTF
j_call: TRBJ1-4; clone_size: .; v_call: TRBV7-9; cdr3_aa: CASSETGAANEKLFF
j_call: TRBJ2-1; clone_size: .; v_call: TRBV29-1; cdr3_aa: CSVSPSGDPYNEQFF
j_call: TRBJ2-6; clone_size: .; v_call: TRBV4-2; cdr3_aa: CASNYRTGGGSGANVLTF
j_call: TRBJ2-7; clone_size: .; v_call: TRBV3-1/TRBV3-2; cdr3_aa: CASGTGVYEQYF
j_call: TRBJ2-3; clone_size: .; v_call: TRBV6-1; cdr3_aa: CASSEARGLGGTDTQYF
j_call: TRBJ1-2; clone_size: .; v_call: TRBV27; cdr3_aa: CASSSSGGTNYGYTF
j_call: TRBJ1-6; clone_size: few; v_call: TRBV11-2; cdr3_aa: CASSSGGDSSPLHF
j_call: TRBJ2-7; clone_size: .; v_call: TRBV2; cdr3_aa: CASRPRGGPDGYEQYF
j_call: TRBJ1-1; clone_size: .; v_call: TRBV7-3; cdr3_aa: CASSLGGSTEAFF
j_call: TRBJ2-1; clone_size: .; v_call: TRBV5-1; cdr3_aa: CASSLWSSGYTSNEQFF
j_call: TRBJ2-1; clone_size: .; v_call: TRBV5-1; cdr3_aa: CASSAGQVLISYNEQFF
j_call: TRBJ2-2; clone_size: .; v_call: TRBV9; cdr3_aa: CASSFQGDTGELFF
j_call: TRBJ2-2; clone_size: once; v_call: TRBV7-6; cdr3_aa: CASSLADGANTGELFF
j_call: TRBJ1-1; clone_size: .; v_call: TRBV9; cdr3_aa: CASSPRGDREAFF
j_call: TRBJ2-3; clone_size: .; v_call: TRBV9; cdr3_aa: CASSVDLAGGQDTQYF
j_call: TRBJ2-5; clone_size: .; v_call: TRBV5-4; cdr3_aa: CASSLEGRLETQYF
j_call: TRBJ2-1; clone_size: .; v_call: TRBV7-9; cdr3_aa: CASSFPHREGNEQFF
j_call: TRBJ2-7; clone_size: .; v_call: TRBV7-2; cdr3_aa: CASSPNGLAGVIRYEQYF